This is a list of T cell receptor beta chains from one sample in a study of sequential checkpoint blockade in melanoma. Clones were read by immunoSEQ multiplex PCR, and TCRdb kept only the in-frame ones, dropping some. The sample lists thousands of clones; 21% were seen once. The sample here was tumor tissue (inferred from file names), taken from a patient given nivolumab and ipilimumab in sequence. These receptors were obtained from a human donor with melanoma. Each CDR3 is given with its conserved first and last residue. The D gene is left open where the match is weak. Clone size is given for some rows only: seen once, a few or many times, or a class if the clone is expanded.

>-|TRBJ1-1|TRBV14|13|few
TGTGCCAGCAGCCTCGACCTGAACACTGAAGCTTTCTTT
CASSLDLNTEAFF
>TRBD2|TRBJ2-3|TRBV2|18|many
TGTGCCAGCAGCTTAGTGGGACTAGCGGGGGGGCTTATGGATACGCAGTATTTT
CASSLVGLAGGLMDTQYF
>-|TRBJ1-3|TRBV11-3|18|few
TGTGCCAGCAGTCAATCCTGGGGGCCTCAGGGCGGTGGAAACACCATATATTTT
CASSQSWGPQGGGNTIYF
>-|TRBJ1-6|TRBV6-8|15|-
TGTGCCAGCACGGTGGCGAGCTCCTATAATTCACCCCTCCACTTT
CASTVASSYNSPLHF
>TRBD1|TRBJ2-4|TRBV11-3|16|-
TGTGCCAGCAGCTTAGGCCGGACAGGGTCCAAAAACATTCAGTACTTC
CASSLGRTGSKNIQYF
>TRBD1|TRBJ1-1|TRBV28|16|few
TGTGCCAGCAGTTATACAGGGGGCGTAAAGTTCAGGAAAGCTTTCTTT
CASSYTGGVKFRKAFF
>-|TRBJ2-2|TRBV19|14|-
TGTGCCAGTAGTATAGGCCCCCGACTCTGGGAGCTGTTTTTT
CASSIGPRLWELFF
>-|TRBJ1-2|TRBV4-1|16|few
TGCGCCAGCAGTCTCTTACATCCTACGGGGGGCTATGGCTACACCTTC
CASSLLHPTGGYGYTF
>TRBD2|TRBJ2-1|TRBV6-8|17|-
TGTGCCAGCAGTTACGGCCCTAGCGGGAGCATCGCCGATGAGCAGTTCTTC
CASSYGPSGSIADEQFF
>TRBD1|TRBJ1-1|TRBV6-8|15|-
TGTGCCAGCAGTACGGACAGGGTGATGAACACTGAAGCTTTCTTT
CASSTDRVMNTEAFF
>-|TRBJ1-2|TRBV30|13|-
TGTGCCTCAGCGCGGGGGCCTAACTATGGCTACACCTTC
CASARGPNYGYTF
>TRBD1|TRBJ1-5|TRBV6-8|14|few
TGTGCCAGCAGTACCGGGACAGGGGCTCAGCCCCAGCATTTT
CASSTGTGAQPQHF
>-|TRBJ1-5|TRBV11-3|14|few
TGTGCCAGCAGCTTAGGGGGTGGTAATCAGCCCCAGCATTTT
CASSLGGGNQPQHF
>TRBD2|TRBJ2-7|TRBV6-8|17|-
TGTGCCAGCAGTGATCCGGGACTAGCGCCTGACTCCTACGAGCAGTACTTC
CASSDPGLAPDSYEQYF
>-|TRBJ1-5|TRBV10-2|13|-
TGCGCCAGCAGGGCCGGAGAAAATCAGCCCCAGCATTTT
CASRAGENQPQHF
>TRBD2|TRBJ2-7|TRBV15|14|-
TGTGCCACCAGCGGTAGCGGGAGCGCCCACGAGCAGTACTTC
CATSGSGSAHEQYF
>-|TRBJ1-3|TRBV5-1|16|once
TGCGCCAGCAGCTTGGCCCTGGGGGTTTTTGGAAACACCATATATTTT
CASSLALGVFGNTIYF
>-|TRBJ1-2|TRBV11-3|15|many
TGTGCCAGCAGCTTAGAACTGGGGGCCAACTATGGCTACACCTTC
CASSLELGANYGYTF
>-|TRBJ2-1|TRBV5-1|15|-
TGCGCCAGCAGGGCCGGGAGCTACTCCAACAATGAGCAGTTCTTC
CASRAGSYSNNEQFF
>-|TRBJ1-4|TRBV11-3|14|large
TGTGCCAGCAGCTTAGAGGGAGTATGGGGGCAACTTACGTTT
CASSLEGVWGQLTF
>TRBD1|TRBJ2-6|TRBV11-3|16|few
TGTGCCAGCAGCCAGGGGACAGGGCATGGGGCCAACGTCCTGACTTTC
CASSQGTGHGANVLTF
>-|TRBJ1-2|TRBV5-1|15|few
TGCGCCAGCAGCTTGTCCTTCGGACGCGGCTATGGCTACACCTTC
CASSLSFGRGYGYTF
>-|TRBJ1-2|TRBV15|15|few
TGTGCCACCAGCAGAGAGGGGCCTAATAGGGTTGGCTACACCTTC
CATSREGPNRVGYTF
>-|TRBJ1-2|TRBV19|14|once
TGTGCCAGTACAGTTAGCCTTGGGAACTATGGCTACACCTTC
CASTVSLGNYGYTF
>-|TRBJ1-4|TRBV11-3|14|medium-sized
TGTGCCAGCAGCCAGGACAGCCTTAATGAAAAACTGTTTTTT
CASSQDSLNEKLFF
>TRBD2|TRBJ2-2|TRBV15|19|few
TGTGCCACCAGCAGATGGACTTGGCGGGAGAATACGAACACCGGGGAGCTGTTTTTT
CATSRWTWRENTNTGELFF
>TRBD1|TRBJ1-2|TRBV25-1|14|-
TGTGCCAGCAGGAGACAGGGAGTTAAGGATGGCTACACCTTC
CASRRQGVKDGYTF
>-|TRBJ2-6|TRBV5-1|15|-
TGCGCCAGCAGCTTGCAGGGAGCCGGGGCCAACGTCCTGACTTTC
CASSLQGAGANVLTF
>TRBD1|TRBJ1-4|TRBV7-4|15|few
TGCGCCAGCAGCCGGACGACAGGGCTGAATGAAAAACTGTTTTTT
CASSRTTGLNEKLFF
>TRBD1|TRBJ1-1|TRBV18|15|-
TGTGCCAGCTCACCACTGGAGGGGGCGAACACTGAAGCTTTCTTT
CASSPLEGANTEAFF
>-|TRBJ2-2|TRBV6-8|18|few
TGTGCCAGCAGTTACCCGAACCCGGGGCCCCCGAACACCGGGGAGCTGTTTTTT
CASSYPNPGPPNTGELFF
>-|TRBJ2-1|TRBV11-3|15|many
TGTGCCAGCAGCTCGAGAGGGGGCTCCTACAATGAGCAGTTCTTC
CASSSRGGSYNEQFF
>-|TRBJ2-5|TRBV25-1|13|few
TGTGCCAGCAGTAGATTATTCGCAGAGACCCAGTACTTC
CASSRLFAETQYF
>TRBD2|TRBJ2-3|TRBV11-3|17|many
TGTGCCAGCAGCTTGCCTCCCCTGGGGACTAGCGTGAATACGCAGTATTTT
CASSLPPLGTSVNTQYF
>-|TRBJ1-6|TRBV19|14|-
TGTGCCAGTACCATGAGCTCCTATAATTCACCCCTCCACTTT
CASTMSSYNSPLHF
>-|TRBJ1-2|TRBV11-3|19|many
TGTGCCAGCAGCTTAAACCTCGGGGGTGGCGAAGACCCCGTATATGGCTACACCTTC
CASSLNLGGGEDPVYGYTF
>-|TRBJ1-1|TRBV19|18|-
TGTGCCAGTAGTATAGCTACCGGCAGGGGAGGCGTGAACACTGAAGCTTTCTTT
CASSIATGRGGVNTEAFF
>TRBD1|TRBJ2-7|TRBV10-3|23|-
TGTGCCATCAGTGAGCCAAATCTAAATCCCCCCCTATCTCGGCGGGACAGGGTCTACGAGCAGTACTTC
CAISEPNLNPPLSRRDRVYEQYF
>-|TRBJ2-3|TRBV7-8|13|few
TGTGCCAGCAGCTTAAGTTGGACAGATACGCAGTATTTT
CASSLSWTDTQYF
>-|TRBJ1-1|TRBV6-8|14|medium-sized
TGTGCCAGCAGTGTCCCTGGTGACCGGACTGAAGCTTTCTTT
CASSVPGDRTEAFF
>TRBD1|TRBJ2-1|TRBV6-8|15|-
TGTGCCAGCAGCTCAGCGACAGGGGGCAGATTTGAGCAGTTCTTC
CASSSATGGRFEQFF
>-|TRBJ2-3|TRBV18|16|large
TGTGCCAGCTCACCCGAAGCCAGGGTGGGGACAGATACGCAGTATTTT
CASSPEARVGTDTQYF
>-|TRBJ2-3|TRBV11-3|18|many
TGTGCCAGCAGCTCAAAGTGGGCGCCTAGTACCTACACAGATACGCAGTATTTT
CASSSKWAPSTYTDTQYF
>TRBD1|TRBJ2-1|TRBV11-3|17|-
TGTGCCAGCAGCTTAGTGCTCAGGGGGAGCTCCTACAATGAGCAGTTCTTC
CASSLVLRGSSYNEQFF
>TRBD2|TRBJ2-1|TRBV19|17|-
TGTGCCAGTAGTGTTCACCCCGGACTAGCGGCTTACAATGAGCAGTTCTTC
CASSVHPGLAAYNEQFF
>-|TRBJ2-5|TRBV6-8|13|-
TGTGCCATCAGTCCGGACGGGGAAGAGACCCAGTACTTC
CAISPDGEETQYF
>TRBD1|TRBJ2-2|TRBV6-8|14|many
TGTGCCAGCAGTCGGGCAGGGGGCTACGGGGAGCTGTTTTTT
CASSRAGGYGELFF
>-|TRBJ2-1|TRBV18|14|-
TGTGCCAGCTCACCACCGCTCTTTCGGGATGAGCAGTTCTTC
CASSPPLFRDEQFF
>TRBD1|TRBJ2-7|TRBV19|16|once
TGTGCCAGTAGTATCACAGGGGGTCTTAGCGCTACCGAGCAGTACTTC
CASSITGGLSATEQYF
>-|TRBJ2-2|TRBV19|15|few
TGTGCCAGTAGAGCGGGACAACAGAACACCGGGGAGCTGTTTTTT
CASRAGQQNTGELFF
>-|TRBJ1-1|TRBV19|14|-
TGTGCCAGTAGTGTAGCGGGGGTAGGCACTGAAGCTTTCTTT
CASSVAGVGTEAFF
>-|TRBJ2-2|TRBV19|15|-
TGTGCCAGTAGTATAGACTACGGAGGCACCGGGGAGCTGTTTTTT
CASSIDYGGTGELFF
>-|TRBJ2-1|TRBV29-1|13|-
TGCAGCGCTCCTCGGAACTATGGGGATGAGCAGTTCTTC
CSAPRNYGDEQFF
>TRBD1|TRBJ2-5|TRBV7-1|13|-
TGTGCCAGCAGCTCAGCACTGGGACAGCCGACGTACTTC
CASSSALGQPTYF
>TRBD1|TRBJ1-1|TRBV14|12|-
TGTGCCAGCAGCTGGACAGGCACTGAAGCTTTCTTT
CASSWTGTEAFF
>-|TRBJ1-4|TRBV5-1|14|-
TGCGCCAGCAGCTTGAGGCCCTTAAGTGAAAAACTGTTTTTT
CASSLRPLSEKLFF
>TRBD2|TRBJ2-2|TRBV28|17|-
TGTGCCAGCAGCCTCCCGGGACTAGCGGGAGAAACCGGGGAGCTGTTTTTT
CASSLPGLAGETGELFF
>TRBD2|TRBJ2-1|TRBV6-8|18|many
TGTGCCAGCAGTTACTTCGGACTAGCGGGAGTCAGCTACAATGAGCAGTTCTTC
CASSYFGLAGVSYNEQFF
>TRBD1|TRBJ2-2|TRBV28|16|few
TGTGCCAGCAGTCCAGACAGGGGGCCGAACACCGGGGAGCTGTTTTTT
CASSPDRGPNTGELFF
>TRBD1|TRBJ2-7|TRBV19|16|-
TGTGCCAGTAGTATTCCTACAGGGGGCATTTCCTACGAGCAGTACTTC
CASSIPTGGISYEQYF